The clone carrying this T cell receptor (beta chain) was detected only a few times. These data belong to a study of T-cell reconstitution after alpha-beta-depleted transplantation in children. Construction of the TCRbeta library involved unique molecular identifiers. TCRdb re-derived calls from the PCR reads in MiXCR, one entry per CDR3 protein. The sample includes some 600,000 distinct CDR3 sequences, around 16% seen only once; the top ten take 1.1%. CDR1 and CDR2 from the germline V gene are SNHLY and FYNNEI. This CDR3 has 15 amino acids. Trimming stripped 3 bases from V and 8 bases from J, with 16 bases between.

This chain connects TRBV2 to TRBJ1-4; D might be TRBD1 (5 bases). The specimen was PBMCs from the stem cell graft donor, collected from the stem cell graft. The source of this sequence is a human donor who donated a stem cell graft to a child with acute myeloid leukemia. CDR3 coding DNA: TGTGCCAGCAGTGATGAGGCCGGGGCGATCGAAAAACTGTTTTTT. Protein sequence: CASSDEAGAIEKLFF.